Listed below are T cell receptor beta chains from one sample, sequenced in a study of blood T cell repertoires in COVID-19. Assay: immunoSEQ multiplex PCR; the TCRdb copy retains only in-frame clones and omits some. Of approximately 190,000 clones in the sample, roughly four fifths are singletons; the top ten hold about 6%. The sample consisted of peripheral blood. These receptors all come from a woman aged 40 to 49 with acute or convalescent COVID-19. Each CDR3 is given with its conserved first and last residue. The D gene is left open where the match is weak. Some rows mark clone size as missing; the rest say once, few, many or name a class of expanded clone.

>TRBV28|.|TRBJ1-6|.
TGTGCCAGCAGTCCAGGACAGAGGAATTCACCCCTCCACTTT
CASSPGQRNSPLHF
>TRBV19|.|TRBJ1-6|TRBD1
TGTGCCAGTAGTTCGACAGGGCCAAGCTCCTATAATTCACCCCTCCACTTT
CASSSTGPSSYNSPLHF
>TRBV11-3|.|TRBJ1-1|TRBD1
TGTGCCAGCAGCTCCGGGACAGGCCTGAACACTGAAGCTTTCTTT
CASSSGTGLNTEAFF
>TRBV28|.|TRBJ1-5|TRBD1
TGTGCCAGCTCCATAGGACAGGTACGTCAGCCCCAGCATTTT
CASSIGQVRQPQHF
>TRBV6-5|.|TRBJ2-7|TRBD2
TGTGCCAGCAGTTACTCGGCGGGGGGCGAGCAGTACTTC
CASSYSAGGEQYF
>TRBV10-3|.|TRBJ2-2|TRBD1
TGTGCCATCAGTGAGTCGGGACAGGGAACCGGGGAGCTGTTTTTT
CAISESGQGTGELFF
>TRBV7-9|.|TRBJ2-1|TRBD2
TGTGCCGGCCAGGGTCCAGCGGGAGCTCACAATGAGCAGTTCTTC
CAGQGPAGAHNEQFF
>TRBV4-1|.|TRBJ1-2|TRBD1
TGCGCCAGCAGCCAAGTATCGACAGGGGACGGCTACACCTTC
CASSQVSTGDGYTF
>TRBV9|few|TRBJ2-1|.
TGTGCCAGCAGCGTAGCGGCGGGAGAGCAGTTCTTC
CASSVAAGEQFF
>TRBV29-1|once|TRBJ2-7|TRBD1
TGCAGCGTTGAGAAGGGGGCGTCGTACGAGCAGTACTTC
CSVEKGASYEQYF
>TRBV19|.|TRBJ1-4|.
TGTGCCAGTAGTGCGGGAGTCGCTAATGAAAAACTGTTTTTT
CASSAGVANEKLFF
>TRBV27|.|TRBJ1-4|.
TGTGCCAGCAGGGAGATGTCAACTAATGAAAAACTGTTTTTT
CASREMSTNEKLFF
>TRBV6-5|.|TRBJ2-1|.
TGTGCCAGCAGGAGACACGGCTACAATGAGCAGTTCTTC
CASRRHGYNEQFF
>TRBV5-4|.|TRBJ1-2|.
TGTGCCAGCAGCTCCAGAGACAGGTCACACTATGGCTACACCTTC
CASSSRDRSHYGYTF
>TRBV6-1|.|TRBJ1-5|.
TGTGCCAGCAGTGGCACAGGGCCCGAGGGCAATCAGCCCCAGCATTTT
CASSGTGPEGNQPQHF
>TRBV5-4|.|TRBJ2-1|.
TGTGCCAGCAGCTACCGGGATGAGCAGTTCTTC
CASSYRDEQFF
>TRBV7-9|.|TRBJ2-5|.
TGTGCCAGCAGCTTAGCAGGGAGTAAAGAGACCCAGTACTTC
CASSLAGSKETQYF
>TRBV27|.|TRBJ2-6|.
TGTGCCAGCAGTTTCTCTAGCAGAACCGGGGCCAACGTCCTGACTTTC
CASSFSSRTGANVLTF